Presented here are 18 T cell receptor beta chains from one specimen sequenced in a study of blood T cell repertoires in COVID-19. TCRdb's table, derived via immunoSEQ multiplex PCR, lists solely in-frame clones and lacks some. The sample includes 250,000 to 350,000 clones, about 88% of them seen just once. Sequenced sample: peripheral blood. The receptors stem from a human donor with COVID-19, enrolled during active disease. The donor label of this sample is uncertain.

This clone has just one count. The chain has TRBV7-2 and TRBJ1-4, with TRBD1 matching 10 bases. Per the germline V gene, CDR1 is SGHTA and CDR2 is FQGNSA. This CDR3 spans 14 amino acids. V lost 5 bases, J lost 6 bases, and 3 bases stayed unmatched. The CDR3 region is CASSMDRGDEKLFF. The CDR3 nucleotides are TGTGCCAGCAGCATGGACAGGGGGGATGAAAAACTGTTTTTT.

The chain employs TRBV3-1 (or the pseudogene TRBV3-2) and TRBJ1-3, with D maybe TRBD1 (5 bases). This CDR3 spans 16 amino acids. Germline V gene sequence: CDR1 LGHDT, CDR2 YNNKEL (reference sequence). V lost 4 bases and J lost 3, with 16 bases in between. CDR3 DNA sequence: TGTGCCAGCAGCCCGGGTTGGGGGGTCGGTGGAAACACCATATATTTT. Translation gives CASSPGWGVGGNTIYF.

This chain connects TRBV19 to TRBJ1-2; TRBD1 aligns across 7 bases. V lost 2 bases and J lost 4; bases outside the gene matches: 4. The CDR3 covers 14 residues. Germline V gene data show CDR1 as LNHDA and CDR2 as SQIVND (reference sequence). The CDR3, as DNA: TGTGCCAGTAGTATACTAGCAGGGGGCTATGGCTACACCTTC. Amino acid sequence: CASSILAGGYGYTF.

The CDR3, as DNA: TGTGCCAGCACCGGGACAACTGGAAACACCATATATTTT. Protein sequence: CASTGTTGNTIYF. The V gene is TRBV6-5, the J gene TRBJ1-3; the D gene is possibly TRBD1 (6 bases). This CDR3 is 13 amino acids long. V lost 7 bases and J lost 2, with 9 bases in between. The germline V gene encodes CDR1 MNHEY and CDR2 SVGAGI.

The rearrangement joins TRBV5-1 to TRBJ2-3; 8 positions match TRBD2. V dropped 0 bases and J dropped 1; count of bases not matched to a gene: 1. CDR3 length equals 15 residues. Germline assignment: CDR1 SGHRS and CDR2 YFSETQ. As DNA, the CDR3 is TGCGCCAGCAGCTTGGACGGGAGGGGCACAGATACGCAGTATTTT. It is translated as CASSLDGRGTDTQYF.

The chain is built from TRBV30 and TRBJ1-5; 7 positions agree with TRBD1. The CDR3 sequence is 12 residues long. Germline assignment: CDR1 GTSNPN and CDR2 SVGIG (reference sequence). Trimming took 5 bases from V and 7 from J; bases not matched to a gene: 5. The CDR3 loop reads CAWGQAGQPQHF. CDR3 in DNA: TGTGCCTGGGGACAGGCTGGCCAGCCCCAGCATTTT.

The genes are TRBV11-2 and TRBJ2-7, with 10 bases fitting TRBD1. Looked up from germline, CDR1 is SGHAT and CDR2 is FQNNGV. The CDR3 extends over 15 amino acids. V lost 1 base and J lost 5; bases outside the gene matches: 5. CDR3 in amino acids: CASSLGTGQGNEQYF. The CDR3 coding sequence is TGTGCCAGCAGCTTAGGGACGGGACAGGGGAACGAGCAGTACTTC.

CDR3 nucleotide sequence: TGTGCCACCAGCAGAGAGGTCAGCAGGTCGAACACTGAAGCTTTCTTT. This codes for CATSREVSRSNTEAFF. The chain links TRBV15 to TRBJ1-1; D is unresolved. Germline CDR1 LNHNV, CDR2 YYDKDF (reference sequence). The germline V and J ends were trimmed by 0 bases and 1 base, with 12 bases remaining between them. The CDR3 has 16 amino acids.

In this sample, this clone turned up a few times. This rearrangement joins TRBV19 to TRBJ2-5, with 7 bases that match TRBD1. The junction had 5 bases not matched to a gene; V was cut back by 2 bases and J by 5 bases. From germline, CDR1 is LNHDA and CDR2 SQIVND (reference sequence). The CDR3 consists of 14 residues. The CDR3 nucleotides are TGTGCCAGTAGTATAACAGGGACAGAGGAGACCCAGTACTTC. It yields the protein CASSITGTEETQYF.

This clone was counted only a few times. The genes are TRBV6-6 and TRBJ2-7; unclear D gene. This CDR3 has 13 amino acids. V lost 7 bases, J lost 6 bases, and 16 bases lay in between. Germline V gene lookup returns CDR1 MNHNY and CDR2 SVGAGI (reference sequence). The CDR3 spells CASTQPAVGEQYF. The CDR3 nucleotides read TGTGCCAGCACCCAACCGGCGGTGGGCGAGCAGTACTTC.

The chain combines TRBV5-1 with TRBJ2-7, with 9 bases aligning to TRBD2. CDR1 and CDR2 from the germline V gene are SGHRS and YFSETQ. This CDR3 is 15 amino acids long. The V and J ends lost 0 bases and 2 bases, in that order; junction bases with no gene match: 3. The CDR3: CASSLGASGTYEQYF. The CDR3 DNA follows: TGCGCCAGCAGCTTGGGTGCTAGCGGGACCTACGAGCAGTACTTC.

The rearrangement joins TRBV27 to TRBJ2-1, with 9 bases fitting TRBD1. The CDR3 extends over 17 amino acids. With 4 bases clipped from V and 4 bases from J, the junction kept 11 bases outside the gene matches. The germline gives CDR1 MNHEY, CDR2 SMNVEV (reference sequence). The CDR3 DNA reads TGTGCCAGCAGTTACGGGACAGGGTGGATGGGGTACAATGAGCAGTTCTTC. It is translated as CASSYGTGWMGYNEQFF.

The chain recombines TRBV18 with TRBJ1-1; D might be TRBD1 (6 bases). Germline CDR1 reads KGHSH; CDR2 reads LQKENI. Trimming took off 10 bases at V and 3 bases at J, with 12 bases between the two ends. This CDR3 region has 12 residues. CDR3 bases: TGTGCCACGCAAACAGGGTACACTGAAGCTTTCTTT. The encoded protein is CATQTGYTEAFF.

This clone was detected once. The chain carries TRBV28 and TRBJ1-1, with a possible D match to TRBD1 (5 bases). Trimming removed 2 bases at V and 10 bases at J, with 14 bases between. The germline CDR1 and CDR2 sequences are MDHEN and SYDVKM. The CDR3 extends over 13 amino acids. As DNA, the CDR3 is TGTGCCAGCAGTTTAGGGCAGGTGGGGCGAGCTTTCTTT. Its protein product is CASSLGQVGRAFF.

This clone was observed once. This sequence joins TRBV27 and TRBJ1-1; D is unclear. This CDR3 is built from 16 residues. V lost 0 bases to trimming and J lost 2 bases, with 13 bases between them. Germline V gives CDR1 MNHEY, CDR2 SMNVEV (reference sequence). The chain's CDR3 is CASSLSFGRGNTEAFF. The CDR3, as DNA: TGTGCCAGCAGTTTATCGTTCGGGCGGGGAAACACTGAAGCTTTCTTT.

J is TRBJ1-1 and V is TRBV11-3; D remains unclear. This CDR3 spans 11 amino acids. Germline CDR1 SGHNT, CDR2 YENEEA. The V end was cut by 5 bases, the J end by 10 bases, with 11 bases between. CDR3 sequence (DNA): TGTGCCAGCAGCACGGGGTCCTCAGCTTTCTTT. It is translated as CASSTGSSAFF.

The chain carries TRBV20-1 and TRBJ1-1; D is uncertain. Germline lookup yields CDR1 DFQATT and CDR2 SNEGSKA (reference sequence). The CDR3 consists of 10 residues. V dropped 1 base and J dropped 9 bases, with 6 bases sitting between them. The CDR3 reads CSARGVQAFF. DNA for the CDR3: TGCAGTGCTAGAGGCGTCCAAGCTTTCTTT.

The chain employs TRBV6-5 and TRBJ1-6; D is unclear. Trimming stripped 5 bases from V and 7 bases from J, with 9 bases between. Looked up from germline, CDR1 is MNHEY and CDR2 is SVGAGI. The CDR3 has 13 amino acids. CDR3 residues: CASSPSRNSPLHF. The CDR3 bases are TGTGCCAGCAGTCCATCGAGGAATTCACCCCTCCACTTT.